This T cell receptor beta chain derives from a study of response to subunit inactivated influenza vaccine. Findings of the study overall: Seasonal influenza vaccination, on each occasion, was suggested by the authors to recruit few new T cells.

In this sample, this clonotype turned up a few times. Its antigen remains unidentified. The CDR3 has 17 residues. Trimming at V came to 5 bases and at J to 1 base, leaving 9 bases not matched to a gene. Each CDR3 protein is one row after TCRdb ran MiXCR on the RT-PCR reads. This repertoire shows approximately 700,000 distinct CDR3 sequences, approximately 13% found once; its top ten account for approximately 6.5%. The sequenced sample was PBMCs from blood, obtained 14 to 15 days before vaccination. V is TRBV12-3 or TRBV12-4 and J is TRBJ2-2; 8 bases are shared with TRBD2. This receptor was obtained from a man in his fifties who received an inactivated influenza vaccine. The CDR3 spells CASSPAGRGLNTGELFF. DNA of the CDR3: TGTGCCAGCAGTCCCGCCGGGAGGGGCCTGAACACCGGGGAGCTGTTTTTT.